These T cell receptor beta chains were read from a single sample in a study of T cell responses to AZD1222 COVID-19 vaccine. Some clones are missing from TCRdb's copy, which holds only in-frame ones; the method was immunoSEQ multiplex PCR. This table holds 120,000 or so clones, about four fifths found once. The sample here was peripheral blood, taken on day 0 of AZD1222 vaccination. The receptors here all came from an adult in good health. Each CDR3 is given with its conserved first and last residue. The order of the fields is D gene, V gene, clone size, J gene, CDR3 protein, CDR3 DNA. D genes are given only for firm matches. A row's size may be missing; if present it is once, few, many or a size class.

d_call: TRBD1
v_call: TRBV2
clone_size: .
j_call: TRBJ2-6
cdr3_aa: CASRMRTGGSSGANVLTF
cdr3_nt: TGTGCCAGCAGGATGCGGACAGGGGGCAGCTCTGGGGCCAACGTCCTGACTTTC

d_call: .
v_call: TRBV2
clone_size: .
j_call: TRBJ2-3
cdr3_aa: CASSTDPHGADTQYF
cdr3_nt: TGTGCCAGCAGTACGGATCCGCACGGGGCAGATACGCAGTATTTT

d_call: TRBD1
v_call: TRBV2
clone_size: .
j_call: TRBJ1-5
cdr3_aa: CASRGDREGASNQPQHF
cdr3_nt: TGTGCCAGCAGGGGCGACAGGGAAGGGGCGAGCAATCAGCCCCAGCATTTT

d_call: TRBD1
v_call: TRBV6-5
clone_size: .
j_call: TRBJ2-7
cdr3_aa: CASGTGAREQYF
cdr3_nt: TGTGCCAGCGGGACAGGGGCGAGAGAGCAGTACTTC

d_call: TRBD1
v_call: TRBV7-2
clone_size: .
j_call: TRBJ1-2
cdr3_aa: CASSLQGAEGYTF
cdr3_nt: TGTGCCAGCAGCTTACAGGGGGCAGAAGGCTACACCTTC

d_call: TRBD2
v_call: TRBV7-7
clone_size: .
j_call: TRBJ2-5
cdr3_aa: CASSLGRRGGQETQYF
cdr3_nt: TGTGCCAGCAGCTTAGGCCGGCGGGGGGGCCAAGAGACCCAGTACTTC

d_call: .
v_call: TRBV18
clone_size: .
j_call: TRBJ2-7
cdr3_aa: CASSPESDEQYF
cdr3_nt: TGTGCCAGCTCACCAGAAAGCGACGAGCAGTACTTC

d_call: TRBD1
v_call: TRBV6-1
clone_size: .
j_call: TRBJ2-7
cdr3_aa: CASSERTGRTAHEQYF
cdr3_nt: TGTGCCAGCAGTGAAAGGACAGGGAGGACGGCCCACGAGCAGTACTTC

d_call: .
v_call: TRBV21-1
clone_size: .
j_call: TRBJ1-4
cdr3_aa: CAGIIPTGGINEKLFF
cdr3_nt: TGTGCCGGGATAATTCCTACGGGCGGTATTAATGAAAAACTGTTTTTT

d_call: TRBD1
v_call: TRBV6-7
clone_size: .
j_call: TRBJ2-7
cdr3_aa: CASRKPRPSRTGAGICYEQYF
cdr3_nt: TGTGCCAGCAGAAAGCCCCGTCCCTCCCGGACAGGGGCGGGTATTTGCTACGAGCAGTACTTC

d_call: .
v_call: TRBV18
clone_size: .
j_call: TRBJ2-2
cdr3_aa: CASSPGTGELFF
cdr3_nt: TGTGCCAGCTCACCGGGCACCGGGGAGCTGTTTTTT

d_call: .
v_call: TRBV28
clone_size: .
j_call: TRBJ2-5
cdr3_aa: CASNRWRTKETQYF
cdr3_nt: TGTGCCAGCAATCGGTGGCGGACAAAAGAGACCCAGTACTTC

d_call: .
v_call: TRBV7-2
clone_size: .
j_call: TRBJ1-5
cdr3_aa: CASSRGLGQPQHF
cdr3_nt: TGTGCCAGCAGCCGCGGCTTAGGTCAGCCCCAGCATTTT

d_call: .
v_call: TRBV7-2
clone_size: .
j_call: TRBJ2-7
cdr3_aa: CASSLRGNHEQYF
cdr3_nt: TGTGCCAGCAGCTTAAGGGGTAACCACGAGCAGTACTTC

d_call: .
v_call: TRBV6-1
clone_size: once
j_call: TRBJ2-5
cdr3_aa: CASSEPVQETQYF
cdr3_nt: TGTGCCAGCAGTGAGCCAGTTCAAGAGACCCAGTACTTC